A single sample is the source of the 29 T cell receptor beta chains below, sequenced in a study of T cell clonality in common variable immunodeficiency. The method was immunoSEQ multiplex PCR; TCRdb's version includes in-frame clones alone and lacks a portion of them. This sample has roughly 29,000 clones, each found more than once. Material for sequencing was peripheral blood mononuclear cells. Receptors originate from a person aged 18 to 70 in good health.

This clone was detected many times. The missing CDR3 end, 3 residues past where the read stops, is filled in from the germline J gene. V and J are TRBV6-2 or TRBV6-3 and TRBJ2-3, with TRBD2 matching 8 bases. The V segment lost 4 bases and the J segment 0 bases; nucleotides outside the gene matches: 3. CDR1 and CDR2 (germline): MNHEY, SVGEGT. This CDR3 region has 15 residues. The CDR3 protein is CASSSKRGSTDTQYF. The sequenced CDR3 bases are TGTGCCAGCAGTTCCAAGCGGGGGAGCACAGATACG.

This clone showed up many times. With the read ending 3 residues before the CDR3 end, the germline J gene is used to fill in that end. V and J are TRBV6-4 and TRBJ2-2, with D perhaps assigned TRBD1 or TRBD2 (5 bases each). This CDR3 region has 17 residues. V was cut by 2 bases and J by 4 bases, with 17 bases left in between. Germline CDR1 reads MRHNA; CDR2 reads SNTAGT. CDR3 residues: CASSDLREGRGTGELFF. The CDR3 bases that were read are TGTGCCAGCAGTGACCTCCGCGAGGGTAGGGGCACCGGGGAG.

This clone occurred many times. The CDR3 extends 3 residues past the end of the read, so its final part is completed from the germline J gene. This chain links TRBV5-1 with TRBJ1-2; D possibly corresponds to TRBD1 (5 bases). The CDR3 runs 12 residues. Trimming took off 7 bases at V and 6 bases at J, with 13 bases between the two ends. Germline V gene sequence: CDR1 SGHRS, CDR2 YFSETQ. This chain's CDR3 is CASGQPGNGYTF. The sequenced part of the CDR3 DNA is TGCGCCAGCGGACAACCTGGGAATGGC.

This clone was seen at least ten times. The read terminates 3 residues ahead of where the CDR3 ends, so the germline J gene completes it. The chain uses TRBV4-1 and TRBJ2-2; D might be TRBD1 (7 bases). This CDR3 is built from 15 residues. Per the germline V gene, CDR1 is MGHRA and CDR2 is YSYEKL. The V end was cut by 4 bases, the J end by 4 bases, with 13 bases between. The DNA read from the CDR3 is TGCGCCAGCAGCCTCAGGGGGGCCCCCACCGGGGAG. Protein product: CASSLRGAPTGE. The whole CDR3 is CASSLRGAPTGELFF.

Turning to this clone: Read data end 3 residues before the CDR3 end; the end is taken from the germline J gene. This rearrangement joins TRBV11-3 to TRBJ2-1; a possible D gene is TRBD2 (6 bases). V was clipped by 5 bases and J by 1 base, with 12 bases between them. The CDR3 is 15 amino acids. Germline V CDR1 and CDR2: SGHNT, YENEEA. The CDR3 sequence: CASSPRDSSYNEQFF. The CDR3 DNA, read in part, is TGTGCCAGCAGCCCTCGGGACTCATCCTACAATGAG.

This clone was recorded many times. CDR3 DNA, as far as it was read: TGTGCCAGCAGTGACGGGACTAGCGGGGGAACAGATACG. Its protein is CASSDGTSGGTDT. Given in full, the CDR3 is CASSDGTSGGTDTQYF. The gene calls are TRBV6-4 and TRBJ2-3; 14 bases are a match to TRBD2. The read terminates 3 residues before the CDR3 end, so the remaining end is supplied by the germline J gene. The germline CDR1 and CDR2 sequences are MRHNA and SNTAGT. The CDR3 consists of 16 residues. Unmatched junction bases numbered 1, after V lost 2 bases and J lost 3 bases.

This clone was detected only a few times. The CDR3 end is not reached by the read, which stops 3 residues before it; the germline J gene fills it in. This sequence joins TRBV20-1 and TRBJ1-5, with D tentatively TRBD1 (6 bases). Germline-derived CDR1 and CDR2 are DFQATT and SNEGSKA (reference sequence). This CDR3 region has 13 residues. V shed 4 bases and J shed 3 bases, with 10 bases lying between them. CDR3 protein: CSATGEANQPQHF. The sequenced CDR3 bases are TGCAGTGCTACAGGGGAGGCCAATCAGCCC.

This clone has at least ten counts. Coverage ceases 3 residues before the CDR3 finishes, and the germline J gene fills in the end. The gene calls are TRBV7-3 and TRBJ2-3; D is possibly TRBD1 or TRBD2 (6 bases each). CDR1 and CDR2 from the germline V gene are SGHTA and FQGTGA. The CDR3 is made up of 18 amino acids. Trimming cost V 2 bases and J 2 bases, with 20 bases left between them. The CDR3 here is CASSLYGLGGQNTDTQYF. The part of the CDR3 DNA that was read is TGTGCCAGCAGCTTATACGGTCTGGGAGGACAGAACACAGATACG.

The table lists this clone with many counts. The CDR3 region is CSASPPTGQVETQYF. Partial CDR3 DNA: TGCAGTGCTAGCCCCCCGACAGGGCAGGTCGAGACC. J is TRBJ2-5 and V is TRBV20-1; 7 bases are shared with TRBD1. The read falls 3 residues short of the CDR3 end, and the missing part is taken from the germline J gene. V lost 3 bases and J lost 5; bases outside the gene matches: 12. The CDR3 has 15 residues. From germline, CDR1 is DFQATT and CDR2 SNEGSKA (reference sequence).

Ten or more counts support this clone. The sequence runs out 3 residues before the end of the CDR3; the remainder is reconstructed from the germline J gene. This chain uses TRBV30 with TRBJ1-1, with 9 bases fitting TRBD1. Trimming at V came to 3 bases and at J to 6 bases, leaving 11 bases not matched to a gene. CDR1 is GTSNPN and CDR2 is SVGIG in the germline V gene (reference sequence). The CDR3 is 15 amino acids. The sequenced CDR3 bases are TGTGCCTGGAGAACCACCGGGACAGGGCGCGCTGAA. It is translated as CAWRTTGTGRAE. The CDR3 in full is CAWRTTGTGRAEAFF.

The part of the CDR3 DNA that was read is TGTGCCAGCAGTGGCGGACTCACCGGGGAG. It encodes CASSGGLTGE. The full CDR3 reads CASSGGLTGELFF. The chain links TRBV6-1 to TRBJ2-2, with a weak D call TRBD2 (5 bases). Read data end 3 residues before the CDR3 end; the end is taken from the germline J gene. The CDR3 contains 13 residues. Germline CDR1 and CDR2: MNHNS and SASEGT. Trimming stripped 4 bases from V and 4 bases from J, with 7 bases between.

This clone occurred a few times. The read comes to an end 3 residues before the CDR3 does, leaving the germline J gene to fill in the end. This chain uses TRBV5-1 with TRBJ2-3; perhaps TRBD2 as D (5 bases). The CDR3 is 14 amino acids. Looked up from germline, CDR1 is SGHRS and CDR2 is YFSETQ. V was trimmed by 4 bases and J by 6 bases, leaving 15 bases between them. The part of the CDR3 DNA that was read is TGCGCCAGCAGCGTTTCGGGGAAAGGGGATACG. Its translation is CASSVSGKGDT. The CDR3 reads in full as CASSVSGKGDTQYF.

This clone has at least ten counts. The CDR3 end is not reached by the read, which stops 3 residues before it; the germline J gene fills it in. The chain employs TRBV7-3 and TRBJ2-1; 9 nucleotides align to TRBD2. CDR1 SGHTA and CDR2 FQGTGA come from the germline V gene. V was pared by 0 bases and J by 6 bases, with 9 bases of the junction left unmatched. The CDR3 is 17 residues long. The CDR3 DNA, read in part, is TGTGCCAGCAGCTTAACTAAGCCGGGACTAGCAACCAATGAG. Amino acids: CASSLTKPGLATNE. The complete CDR3 reads CASSLTKPGLATNEQFF. Full variable domain (remainder filled in from reference TRBV7-3 and TRBJ2-1): GAGVSQTPSNKVTEKGKYVELRCDPISGHTALYWYRQSLGQGPEFLIYFQGTGAADDSGLPNDRFFAVRPEGSVSTLKIQRTERGDSAVYLCASSLTKPGLATNEQFFGPGTRLTVL.

The table lists this clone with many counts. The DNA ends 3 residues before the CDR3 does, and the rest of the CDR3 is filled in from the germline J gene. The rearrangement links TRBV10-1 to TRBJ2-7, with 7 bases matching TRBD2. There are 14 residues in the CDR3. Germline V gives CDR1 WNHNN, CDR2 SYGVQD (reference sequence). Trimming cost V 8 bases and J 3 bases; bases outside gene matches: 10. This CDR3 reads CASQVGGLDYEQYF. Partial CDR3 DNA: TGCGCCAGCCAGGTGGGGGGGTTGGACTACGAG.

Of note for this clone: The missing CDR3 end, 3 residues past where the read stops, is filled in from the germline J gene. V gene TRBV20-1 combines with J gene TRBJ1-5; TRBD1 is a possible D gene (5 bases). Trimming shortened V by 3 bases and J by 6 bases, and 12 bases separated the two germline ends. There are 13 residues in the CDR3. Germline V CDR1 and CDR2: DFQATT, SNEGSKA (reference sequence). CDR3 DNA, as far as it was read: TGCAGTGCTAGCAGGGATTTTGGTCAGCCC. Translation gives CSASRDFGQP. The whole CDR3 sequence reads CSASRDFGQPQHF.

This clone was seen repeatedly, ten times or more. The DNA ends 3 residues before the CDR3 does, and the rest of the CDR3 is filled in from the germline J gene. This sequence joins TRBV7-3 and TRBJ2-2; 8 bases map to TRBD2. Germline values: CDR1 SGHTA, CDR2 FQGTGA. The CDR3 covers 14 residues. The J segment lost 7 bases and the V segment lost 6 bases, leaving 7 bases of the junction unmatched. CDR3 sequence: CASRSGGVDGELFF. The covered CDR3 bases are TGTGCCAGCAGATCCGGGGGGGTGGACGGGGAG.

This clone was found many times. The read terminates 3 residues ahead of where the CDR3 ends, so the germline J gene completes it. This chain links TRBV4-1 with TRBJ2-2; 7 bases are a match to TRBD2. CDR1 MGHRA and CDR2 YSYEKL come from the germline V gene. V was pared by 3 bases and J by 2 bases, with 0 bases of the junction left unmatched. The CDR3 has 14 residues. The sequenced CDR3 bases are TGCGCCAGCAGCCAGGGACTAAACACCGGGGAG. Translated: CASSQGLNTGE. The full CDR3 protein reads CASSQGLNTGELFF.

This clone occurred many times. The CDR3 goes on 3 residues after the read ends, and that part is filled in from the germline J gene. This chain uses TRBV6-2 or TRBV6-3 with TRBJ2-4, with 8 bases fitting TRBD2. The germline gives CDR1 MNHEY, CDR2 SVGEGT. This CDR3 is built from 17 residues. V gave up 6 bases and J gave up 5 bases; unmatched junction bases: 15. This CDR3 reads CASSSYGLASVQNIQYF. The CDR3 DNA, read in part, is TGTGCCAGCAGCTCCTACGGACTAGCCTCGGTCCAAAACATT.

This clone was detected ten times or more. The read ends 3 residues early relative to the CDR3; the germline J gene fills the gap. This chain links TRBV29-1 with TRBJ1-2; 8 bases are a match to TRBD1. The V and J ends lost 7 bases and 4 bases, in that order; junction bases with no gene match: 8. CDR3 length: 13 residues. Germline V gives CDR1 SQVTM, CDR2 ANQGSEA. The CDR3 is CSATSGTGYGYTF. The CDR3 bases that were read are TGCAGCGCAACGTCCGGGACAGGCTATGGC.

In its sample, this clone was seen many times. The CDR3 is cut off 3 residues early in the read; its end comes from the germline J gene. The J gene is TRBJ2-1, the V gene TRBV20-1; D gene unclear. V was clipped by 1 base and J by 0 bases, with 13 bases between them. There are 16 residues in the CDR3. In germline, CDR1 is DFQATT, CDR2 SNEGSKA (reference sequence). The CDR3 DNA, read in part, is TGCAGTGCTAGAGTAAGGTCTCCAAGCTCCTACAATGAG. Protein: CSARVRSPSSYNE. In full, the CDR3 reads CSARVRSPSSYNEQFF.

This clone was recorded a few times. The read stops 3 residues short of the end of the CDR3; the missing end is completed from the germline J gene. This rearrangement joins TRBV7-3 to TRBJ2-1; D gene uncertain. Germline CDR1 and CDR2: SGHTA and FQGTGA. With 4 bases removed from V and 6 bases from J, the gap between germline ends came to 16 bases. This CDR3 is built from 15 residues. Partial CDR3 DNA: TGTGCCAGCAGCTCCCCAGGATTCGGTATCAATGAG. Protein product: CASSSPGFGINE. The complete CDR3 reads CASSSPGFGINEQFF. Combining the CDR3 with reference TRBV7-3 and TRBJ2-1 gives the whole variable domain GAGVSQTPSNKVTEKGKYVELRCDPISGHTALYWYRQSLGQGPEFLIYFQGTGAADDSGLPNDRFFAVRPEGSVSTLKIQRTERGDSAVYLCASSSPGFGINEQFFGPGTRLTVL.

This clone appeared many times. The CDR3 end lies 3 residues beyond the end of the read and is filled in from the germline J gene. The chain joins TRBV19 to TRBJ2-4, with 7 bases aligning to TRBD1. V was clipped by 5 bases and J by 9 bases; unmatched bases: 10. The germline V gene has CDR1 LNHDA and CDR2 SQIVND (reference sequence). There are 14 residues in the CDR3. The chain's CDR3 is CASSGGQEVSIQYF. The CDR3 bases that were read are TGTGCCAGTAGTGGAGGACAGGAGGTTAGCATT. The whole variable domain, remainder taken from reference TRBV19 and TRBJ2-4, is DGGITQSPKYLFRKEGQNVTLSCEQNLNHDAMYWYRQDPGQGLRLIYYSQIVNDFQKGDIAEGYSVSREKKESFPLTVTSAQKNPTAFYLCASSGGQEVSIQYFGAGTRLSVL.

At least ten counts were recorded for this clone. With the read ending 3 residues before the CDR3 end, the germline J gene is used to fill in that end. V and J are TRBV6-2 or TRBV6-3 and TRBJ2-7; D remains ambiguous. The length of the CDR3 is 14 residues. V lost 2 bases, J lost 3 bases, and 11 bases lay in between. The germline CDR1 and CDR2 sequences are MNHEY and SVGEGT. The part of the CDR3 DNA that was read is TGTGCCAGCAGTTACGCCACAAAACGCTACGAG. Protein: CASSYATKRYE. From start to end, the CDR3 is CASSYATKRYEQYF.

This clone has at least ten counts. The CDR3 extends 3 residues past the end of the read, so its final part is completed from the germline J gene. The genes are TRBV13 and TRBJ2-1; 10 nucleotides agree with TRBD2. Germline CDR1 is PRHDT and CDR2 is FYEKMQ (reference sequence). The junction had 1 base not matched to a gene; V was cut back by 1 base and J by 1 base. The CDR3 totals 16 residues. The CDR3 sequence: CASSLVSGGSYNEQFF. The sequenced CDR3 bases are TGTGCCAGCAGCTTAGTTAGCGGGGGGTCCTACAATGAG.

This clone was seen ten or more times. The read finishes 3 residues shy of the CDR3 end, and the germline J gene is used to complete it. The chain employs TRBV5-1 and TRBJ2-3, with D possibly being TRBD2 (6 bases). This CDR3 has 15 residues. The germline gives CDR1 SGHRS, CDR2 YFSETQ. V gave up 4 bases and J gave up 0 bases, with 12 bases separating them. Partial CDR3 DNA: TGCGCCAGCAGCCCGAGACTAGTTAGCACAGATACG. Its translation: CASSPRLVSTDT. The full CDR3 protein reads CASSPRLVSTDTQYF.

This clone has a handful of counts. The CDR3 here is CASSLDSAEAFF. CDR3 DNA, as far as it was read: TGTGCCAGCAGCCTCGACAGCGCTGAA. This sequence joins TRBV7-6 and TRBJ1-1; possibly TRBD1 for D (5 bases). Coverage ceases 3 residues before the CDR3 finishes, and the germline J gene fills in the end. This CDR3 spans 12 amino acids. Germline values: CDR1 SGHVS, CDR2 FNYEAQ. The V and J ends lost 5 bases and 6 bases respectively, with 10 bases between them.

This clone was counted many times. The read ends 3 residues shy of where the CDR3 ends; the end is completed using the germline J gene. The chain has TRBV10-3 and TRBJ2-3; D is perhaps TRBD2 (5 bases). The V gene lost 8 bases and the J gene lost 6 bases, with 12 bases spanning the gap. The CDR3 consists of 12 residues. Germline V gene lookup returns CDR1 ENHRY and CDR2 SYGVKD. The covered CDR3 bases are TGTGCCATCTCCTCGTCGGGGGATACG. The encoded protein is CAISSSGDT. The CDR3 in its entirety is CAISSSGDTQYF.

This clone was seen ten or more times. The missing CDR3 end, 3 residues past where the read stops, is filled in from the germline J gene. This chain links TRBV5-6 with TRBJ2-4, with 8 bases aligning to TRBD2. Germline V gives CDR1 SGHDT, CDR2 YYEEEE. The CDR3 has 14 residues. J gave up 5 bases and V 0 bases, and 1 base lay outside the gene matches. CDR3 protein: CASSLARGENIQYF. Partial CDR3 DNA: TGTGCCAGCAGCTTGGCGCGGGGGGAAAACATT.

Remarks on this clone: The read gets to within 3 residues of the CDR3 end, and the germline J gene fills in the rest. V and J are TRBV6-2 or TRBV6-3 and TRBJ1-1; TRBD1 might be the D (5 bases). The length of the CDR3 is 16 residues. Germline CDR1 reads MNHEY; CDR2 reads SVGEGT. The sequenced CDR3 bases are TGTGCCAGCAGTTACCCTAGCGGGGCATTCACAGATACG. Translated, it gives CASSYPSGAFTDT. The CDR3 in full is CASSYPSGAFTDTAFF.